The TCR beta chain described here comes from a study of vaccination effects on CD4 cells after COVID-19. Regarding the study as a whole: Substantial clonal contraction characterized both infection- and vaccine-induced clones late after vaccination.

The repertoire was sequenced with immunoSEQ multiplex PCR; TCRdb's copy has only in-frame clones and lacks some. This table holds under 55,000 clones, nearly 80% found once. Ahead of sequencing, the ViraFEST assay grew antigen-specific CD4+ T cells using viral peptide pools. Around day 10 of culture, CD4+ T cells were separated out. Vaccinated participants had no history of SARS-CoV-2 infection and tested negative for nucleocapsid antibodies. This clone appeared a few times. Antigen specificity is unknown. The sequencing used CD4+ T cells from PBMCs cultured with HCoV-OC43 spike peptides, collected before COVID-19 vaccination. This sample's subset: HCoV-OC43 spike overlapping peptide pool stimulation. The sequence derives from a human donor who received a COVID-19 vaccine.

The CDR3 here is CASSLSSGANVLTF. In DNA form, the CDR3 reads TGTGCCAGCAGTTTATCCTCTGGGGCCAACGTCCTGACTTTC. V and J are TRBV6-5 and TRBJ2-6; D remains unclear. V dropped 4 bases and J dropped 0 bases, with 4 bases sitting between them. Germline lookup yields CDR1 MNHEY and CDR2 SVGAGI. This CDR3 is 14 amino acids long.